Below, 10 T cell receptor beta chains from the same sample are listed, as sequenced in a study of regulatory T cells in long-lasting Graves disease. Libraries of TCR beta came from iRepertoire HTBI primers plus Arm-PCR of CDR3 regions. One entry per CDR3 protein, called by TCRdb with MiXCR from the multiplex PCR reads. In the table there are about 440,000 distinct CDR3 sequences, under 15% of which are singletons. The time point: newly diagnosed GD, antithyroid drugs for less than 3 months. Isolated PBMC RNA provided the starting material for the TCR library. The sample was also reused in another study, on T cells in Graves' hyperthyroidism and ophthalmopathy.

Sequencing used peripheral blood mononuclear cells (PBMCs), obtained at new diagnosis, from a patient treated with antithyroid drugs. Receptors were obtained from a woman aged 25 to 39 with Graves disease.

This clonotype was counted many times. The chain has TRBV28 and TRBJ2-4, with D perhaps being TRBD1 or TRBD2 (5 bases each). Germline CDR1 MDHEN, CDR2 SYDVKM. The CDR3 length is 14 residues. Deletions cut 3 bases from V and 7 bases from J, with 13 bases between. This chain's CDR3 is CASSFGQGVNIQYF. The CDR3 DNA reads TGTGCCAGCAGTTTCGGTCAGGGAGTGAACATTCAGTACTTC.

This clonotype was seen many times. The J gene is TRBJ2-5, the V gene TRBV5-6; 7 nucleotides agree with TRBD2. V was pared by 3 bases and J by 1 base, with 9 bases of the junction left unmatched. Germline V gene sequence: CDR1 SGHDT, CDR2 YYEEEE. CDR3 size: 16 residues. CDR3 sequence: CASSSTSGVAQETQYF. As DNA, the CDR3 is TGTGCCAGCAGCTCGACGAGCGGGGTTGCCCAAGAGACCCAGTACTTC.

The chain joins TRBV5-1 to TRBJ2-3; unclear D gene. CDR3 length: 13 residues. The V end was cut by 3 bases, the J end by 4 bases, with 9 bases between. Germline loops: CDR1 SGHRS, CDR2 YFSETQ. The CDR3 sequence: CASSYRIADTQYF. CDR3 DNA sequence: TGCGCCAGCAGCTATCGGATTGCAGATACGCAGTATTTT.

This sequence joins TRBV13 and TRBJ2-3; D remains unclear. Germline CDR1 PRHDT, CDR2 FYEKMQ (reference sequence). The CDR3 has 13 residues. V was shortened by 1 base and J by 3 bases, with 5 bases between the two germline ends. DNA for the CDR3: TGTGCCAGCAGCTTAGACTATACAGATACGCAGTATTTT. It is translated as CASSLDYTDTQYF.

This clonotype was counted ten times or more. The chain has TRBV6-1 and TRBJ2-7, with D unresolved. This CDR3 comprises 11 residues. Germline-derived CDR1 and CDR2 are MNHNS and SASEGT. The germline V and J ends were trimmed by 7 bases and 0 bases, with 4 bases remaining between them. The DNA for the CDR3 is TGTGCCAGCAAGAGCTCCTACGAGCAGTACTTC. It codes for CASKSSYEQYF.

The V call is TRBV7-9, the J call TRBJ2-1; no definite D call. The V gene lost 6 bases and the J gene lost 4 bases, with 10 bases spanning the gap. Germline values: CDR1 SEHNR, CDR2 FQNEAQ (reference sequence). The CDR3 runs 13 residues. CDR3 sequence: CASRVPPYNEQFF. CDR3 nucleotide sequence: TGTGCCAGCAGAGTACCGCCATACAATGAGCAGTTCTTC.

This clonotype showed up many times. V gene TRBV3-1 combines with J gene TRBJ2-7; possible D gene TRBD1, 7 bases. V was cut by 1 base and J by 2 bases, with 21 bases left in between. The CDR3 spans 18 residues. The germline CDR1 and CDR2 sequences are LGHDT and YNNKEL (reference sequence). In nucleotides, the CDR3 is TGTGCCAGCAGCCAAGGAATGGGTGGGGGAGGACAGGCCTACGAGCAGTACTTC. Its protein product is CASSQGMGGGGQAYEQYF.

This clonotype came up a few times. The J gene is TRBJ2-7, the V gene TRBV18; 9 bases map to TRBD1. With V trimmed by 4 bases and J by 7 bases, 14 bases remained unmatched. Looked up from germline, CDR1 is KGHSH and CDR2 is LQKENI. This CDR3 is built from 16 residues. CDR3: CASSRTSGTGSGEQYF. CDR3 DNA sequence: TGTGCCAGCTCACGAACGTCCGGGACAGGGTCTGGTGAGCAGTACTTC.

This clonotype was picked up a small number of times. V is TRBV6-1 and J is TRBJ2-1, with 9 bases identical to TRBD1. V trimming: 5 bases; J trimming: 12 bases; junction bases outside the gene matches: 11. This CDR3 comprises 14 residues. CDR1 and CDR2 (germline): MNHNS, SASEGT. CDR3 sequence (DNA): TGTGCCAGCAGTCGGTCCCGGGACAGGGTGGGGCAGTTCTTC. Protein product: CASSRSRDRVGQFF.

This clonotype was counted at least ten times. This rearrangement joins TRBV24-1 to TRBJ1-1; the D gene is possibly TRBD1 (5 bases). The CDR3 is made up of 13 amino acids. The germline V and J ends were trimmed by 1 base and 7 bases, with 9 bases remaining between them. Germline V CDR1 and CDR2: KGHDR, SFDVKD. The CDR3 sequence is CATSDFSGDEAFF. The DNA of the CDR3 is TGTGCCACCAGTGATTTCTCGGGGGATGAAGCTTTCTTT.